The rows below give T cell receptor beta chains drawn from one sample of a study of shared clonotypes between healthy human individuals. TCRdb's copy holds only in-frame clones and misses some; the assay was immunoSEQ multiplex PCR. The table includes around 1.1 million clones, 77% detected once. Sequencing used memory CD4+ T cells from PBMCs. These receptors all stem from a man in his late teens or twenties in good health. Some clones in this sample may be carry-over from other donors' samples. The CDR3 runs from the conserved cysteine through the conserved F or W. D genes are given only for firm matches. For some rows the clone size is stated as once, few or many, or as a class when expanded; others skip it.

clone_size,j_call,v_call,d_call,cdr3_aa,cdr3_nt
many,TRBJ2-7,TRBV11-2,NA,CASSLRTGSSEQYF,TGTGCCAGCAGCCTTAGAACAGGTAGCAGCGAGCAGTACTTC
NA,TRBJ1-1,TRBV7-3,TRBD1,CASSPGGEVGEAFF,TGTGCCAGCAGCCCAGGGGGCGAGGTCGGTGAAGCTTTCTTT
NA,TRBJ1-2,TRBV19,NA,CASSIRDSYGYTF,TGTGCCAGTAGTATTCGGGACTCCTATGGCTACACCTTC
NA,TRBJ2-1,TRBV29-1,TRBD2,CSVPGTSALNEQFF,TGCAGCGTTCCCGGGACTAGCGCGCTCAATGAGCAGTTCTTC
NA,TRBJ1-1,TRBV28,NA,CASSFVPGRATEAFF,TGTGCCAGCAGTTTCGTCCCGGGGCGGGCGACTGAAGCTTTCTTT
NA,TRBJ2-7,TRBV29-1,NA,CSVEIGQGIYEQYF,TGCAGCGTTGAAATTGGTCAAGGTATTTACGAGCAGTACTTC
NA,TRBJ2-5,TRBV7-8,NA,CASSLGGRETQYF,TGTGCCAGCAGCTTAGGTGGACGGGAGACCCAGTACTTC
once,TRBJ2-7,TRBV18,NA,CASSPSKTDEIPWEQYF,TGTGCCAGCTCACCATCCAAGACAGACGAAATCCCATGGGAGCAGTACTTC
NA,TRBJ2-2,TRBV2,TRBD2,CASSESSGNTGELFF,TGTGCCAGCAGTGAATCTAGCGGGAACACCGGGGAGCTGTTTTTT
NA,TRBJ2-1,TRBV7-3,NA,CASSRALEGEQFF,TGTGCCAGCAGCAGGGCTCTAGAGGGTGAGCAGTTCTTC
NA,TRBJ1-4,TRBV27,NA,CASSLVGIGEKLFF,TGTGCCAGCAGTTTGGTAGGGATTGGGGAAAAACTGTTTTTT
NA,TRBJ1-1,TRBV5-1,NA,CASSLVGPENTEAFF,TGCGCCAGCAGCTTGGTGGGACCGGAGAACACTGAAGCTTTCTTT
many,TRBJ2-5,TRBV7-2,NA,CASSFSETQYF,TGTGCCAGCAGCTTTTCCGAGACCCAGTACTTC
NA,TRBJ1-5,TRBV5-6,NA,CASSLGGNWRNQPQHF,TGTGCCAGCAGCTTGGGGGGGAACTGGCGCAATCAGCCCCAGCATTTT
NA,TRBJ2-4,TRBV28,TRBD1,CASSEMGQGKNIQYF,TGTGCCAGCAGCGAGATGGGACAGGGGAAAAACATTCAGTACTTC
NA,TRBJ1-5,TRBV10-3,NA,CAISESRGGGQPQHF,TGTGCCATCAGTGAGTCAAGGGGAGGAGGTCAGCCCCAGCATTTT
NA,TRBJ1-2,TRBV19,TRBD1,CASSISPRTGGSGYTF,TGTGCCAGTAGTATATCCCCCCGCACAGGGGGCAGCGGCTACACCTTC
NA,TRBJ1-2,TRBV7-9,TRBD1,CASNDRVGGYTF,TGTGCCAGCAACGACAGGGTGGGCGGCTACACCTTC
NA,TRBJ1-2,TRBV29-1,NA,CSVVLRGRYGYTF,TGCAGCGTTGTTTTAAGGGGCAGGTATGGCTACACCTTC
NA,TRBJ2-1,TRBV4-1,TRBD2,CASSQDGFRAGDPHEQFF,TGCGCCAGCAGCCAAGACGGTTTTAGAGCGGGAGATCCGCATGAGCAGTTCTTC
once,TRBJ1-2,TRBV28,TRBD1,CASSLGQNYGYTF,TGTGCCAGCAGTTTGGGACAGAACTATGGCTACACCTTC
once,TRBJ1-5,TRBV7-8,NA,CASSLRVGGDQPQHF,TGTGCCAGCAGCCTTAGGGTCGGGGGCGATCAGCCCCAGCATTTT
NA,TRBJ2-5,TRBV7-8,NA,CASSLTAGTQYF,TGTGCCAGCAGCTTAACGGCGGGGACCCAGTACTTC
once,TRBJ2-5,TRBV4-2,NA,CASSLPPNQETQYF,TGTGCCAGCAGCTTGCCCCCTAACCAAGAGACCCAGTACTTC
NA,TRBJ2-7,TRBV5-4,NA,CASSSGGGRSSPAEQYF,TGTGCCAGCAGCTCTGGGGGCGGGCGGTCGAGCCCCGCCGAGCAGTACTTC
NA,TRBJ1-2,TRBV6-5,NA,CASSNRGDYGYTF,TGTGCCAGCAGTAATCGTGGGGACTATGGCTACACCTTC
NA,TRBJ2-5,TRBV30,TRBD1,CAWTKTGTVQETQYF,TGTGCCTGGACCAAAACCGGGACAGTACAAGAGACCCAGTACTTC
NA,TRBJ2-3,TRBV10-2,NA,CASSTGLTFTDTQYF,TGCGCCAGCAGTACGGGACTCACTTTCACAGATACGCAGTATTTT
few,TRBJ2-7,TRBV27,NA,CASSFGSGYEQYF,TGTGCCAGCAGTTTCGGCTCGGGCTACGAGCAGTACTTC
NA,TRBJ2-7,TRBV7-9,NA,CASSRDTASYEQYF,TGTGCCAGCAGCCGGGACACGGCCTCCTACGAGCAGTACTTC